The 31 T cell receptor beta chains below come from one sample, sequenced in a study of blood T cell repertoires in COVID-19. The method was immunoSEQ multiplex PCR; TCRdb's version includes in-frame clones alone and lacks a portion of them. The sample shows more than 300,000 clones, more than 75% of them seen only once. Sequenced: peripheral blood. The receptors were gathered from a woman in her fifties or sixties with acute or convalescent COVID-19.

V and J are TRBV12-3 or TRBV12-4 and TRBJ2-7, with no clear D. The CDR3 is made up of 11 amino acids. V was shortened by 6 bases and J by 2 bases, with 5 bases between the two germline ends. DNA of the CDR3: TGTGCCAGCAGCCTAACCTACGAGCAGTACTTC. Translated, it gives CASSLTYEQYF.

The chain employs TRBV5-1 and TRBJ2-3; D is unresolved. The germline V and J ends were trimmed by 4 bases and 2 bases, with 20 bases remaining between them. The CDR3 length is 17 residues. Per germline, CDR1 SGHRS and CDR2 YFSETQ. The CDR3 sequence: CASSMGLLQTPTDTQYF. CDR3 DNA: TGCGCCAGCAGCATGGGTCTTCTTCAGACTCCCACAGATACGCAGTATTTT. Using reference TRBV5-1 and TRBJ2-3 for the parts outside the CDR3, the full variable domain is KAGVTQTPRYLIKTRGQQVTLSCSPISGHRSVSWYQQTPGQGLQFLFEYFSETQRNKGNFPGRFSGRQFSNSRSEMNVSTLELGDSALYLCASSMGLLQTPTDTQYFGPGTRLTVL.

The CDR3 protein is CASSLTGPNEQFF. The CDR3 DNA follows: TGCGCCAGCAGCTTGACAGGGCCCAATGAGCAGTTCTTC. The chain has TRBV5-1 and TRBJ2-1, with D perhaps TRBD1 (6 bases). Germline assignment: CDR1 SGHRS and CDR2 YFSETQ. The CDR3 runs 13 residues. Trimming cost V 1 base and J 6 bases, with 8 bases left between them.

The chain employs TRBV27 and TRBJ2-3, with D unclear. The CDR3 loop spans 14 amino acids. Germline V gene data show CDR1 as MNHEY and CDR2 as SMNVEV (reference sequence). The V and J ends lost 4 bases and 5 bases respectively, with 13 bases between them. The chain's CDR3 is CASSSFLTGDTQYF. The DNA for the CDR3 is TGTGCCAGCAGTTCCTTCCTTACGGGAGATACGCAGTATTTT.

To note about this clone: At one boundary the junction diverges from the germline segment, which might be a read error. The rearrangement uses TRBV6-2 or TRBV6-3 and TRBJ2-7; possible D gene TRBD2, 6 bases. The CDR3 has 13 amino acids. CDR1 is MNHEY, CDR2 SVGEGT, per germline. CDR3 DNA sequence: TGTGCCAGCAGTTACCCGAAGGCCGGGAGTATACTCTTC. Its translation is CASSYPKAGSILF.

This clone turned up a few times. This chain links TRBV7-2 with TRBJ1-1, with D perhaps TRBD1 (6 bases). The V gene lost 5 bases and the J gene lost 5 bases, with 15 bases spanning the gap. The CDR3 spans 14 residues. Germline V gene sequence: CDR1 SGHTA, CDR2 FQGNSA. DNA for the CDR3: TGTGCCAGCAGCGTGACCTCAGGGGTAACTGAAGCTTTCTTT. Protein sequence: CASSVTSGVTEAFF. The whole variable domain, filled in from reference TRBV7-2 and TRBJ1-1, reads GAGVSQSPSNKVTEKGKDVELRCDPISGHTALYWYRQSLGQGLEFLIYFQGNSAPDKSGLPSDRFSAERTGGSVSTLTIQRTQQEDSAVYLCASSVTSGVTEAFFGQGTRLTVV.

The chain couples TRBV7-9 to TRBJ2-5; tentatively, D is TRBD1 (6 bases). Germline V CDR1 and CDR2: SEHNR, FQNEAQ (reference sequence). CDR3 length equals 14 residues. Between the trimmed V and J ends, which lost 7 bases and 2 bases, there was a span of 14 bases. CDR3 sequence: CASTHNQGQETQYF. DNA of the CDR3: TGTGCCAGCACTCATAACCAGGGGCAAGAGACCCAGTACTTC.

CDR3 in DNA: TGTGCCTGGACCTGGGGGGGGACTAGCTTTGTCGCGCAGTACTTC. Residues: CAWTWGGTSFVAQYF. The gene calls are TRBV30 and TRBJ2-7; 9 bases match TRBD2. Germline trimming cut 4 bases from V and 9 bases from J; bases unmatched to any gene: 16. CDR3 length: 15 amino acids. CDR1 and CDR2 (germline): GTSNPN, SVGIG (reference sequence). The variable domain in full, with the rest retrieved from reference TRBV30 and TRBJ2-7, is SQTIHQWPATLVQPVGSPLSLECTVEGTSNPNLYWYRQAAGRGLQLLFYSVGIGQISSEVPQNLSASRPQDRQFILSSKKLLLSDSGFYLCAWTWGGTSFVAQYFGPGTRLTVT.

CDR3 loop: CASSLVLGSREGHINEQFF. The CDR3 DNA reads as TGTGCCAGCAGTTTGGTCTTGGGATCGCGGGAGGGACACATCAATGAGCAGTTCTTC. The chain joins TRBV28 to TRBJ2-1; 9 bases line up with TRBD2. From germline, CDR1 is MDHEN and CDR2 SYDVKM. The CDR3 consists of 19 residues. Trimming cost V 3 bases and J 6 bases; bases outside gene matches: 18. Using reference TRBV28 and TRBJ2-1 for the parts outside the CDR3, the full variable domain is DVKVTQSSRYLVKRTGEKVFLECVQDMDHENMFWYRQDPGLGLRLIYFSYDVKMKEKGDIPEGYSVSREKKERFSLILESASTNQTSMYLCASSLVLGSREGHINEQFFGPGTRLTVL.

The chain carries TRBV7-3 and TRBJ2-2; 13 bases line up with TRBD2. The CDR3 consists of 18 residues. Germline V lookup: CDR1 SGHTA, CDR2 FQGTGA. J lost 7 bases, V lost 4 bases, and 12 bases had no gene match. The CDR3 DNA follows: TGTGCCAGCAGCTCTGCTGGACTAGCGGGAGACTCTGGCGGGGAGCTGTTTTTT. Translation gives CASSSAGLAGDSGGELFF.

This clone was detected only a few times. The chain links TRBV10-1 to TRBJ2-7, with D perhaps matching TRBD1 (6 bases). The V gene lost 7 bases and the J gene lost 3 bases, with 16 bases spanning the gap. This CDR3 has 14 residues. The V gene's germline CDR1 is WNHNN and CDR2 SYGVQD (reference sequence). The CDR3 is CASIESEGVYEQYF. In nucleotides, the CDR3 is TGCGCCAGCATCGAGAGTGAGGGGGTCTACGAGCAGTACTTC.

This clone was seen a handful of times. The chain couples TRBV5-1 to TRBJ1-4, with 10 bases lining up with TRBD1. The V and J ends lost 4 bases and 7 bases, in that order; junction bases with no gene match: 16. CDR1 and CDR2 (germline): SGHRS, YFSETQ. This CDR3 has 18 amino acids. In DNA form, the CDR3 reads TGCGCCAGCAGCGCCCGACAGGGGGCGCGGCATGGTGGTGAAAAACTGTTTTTT. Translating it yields CASSARQGARHGGEKLFF.

CDR3 loop: CAISVAGTETYNEQFF. The CDR3 nucleotides are TGTGCCATCAGTGTCGCCGGGACAGAGACCTACAATGAGCAGTTCTTC. The rearrangement uses TRBV10-3 and TRBJ2-1; 7 nucleotides align to TRBD1. Germline V gene sequence: CDR1 ENHRY, CDR2 SYGVKD. The ends lost 4 bases at V and 2 bases at J; junction bases unmatched: 8. The CDR3 is 16 amino acids.

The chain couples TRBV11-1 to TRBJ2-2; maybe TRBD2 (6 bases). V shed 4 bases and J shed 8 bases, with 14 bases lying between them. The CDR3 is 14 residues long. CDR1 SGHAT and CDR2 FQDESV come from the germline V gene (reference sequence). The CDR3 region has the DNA TGTGCCAGCAGCTCGCGGGACTTGAAGGGGGAGCTGTTTTTT. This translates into CASSSRDLKGELFF.

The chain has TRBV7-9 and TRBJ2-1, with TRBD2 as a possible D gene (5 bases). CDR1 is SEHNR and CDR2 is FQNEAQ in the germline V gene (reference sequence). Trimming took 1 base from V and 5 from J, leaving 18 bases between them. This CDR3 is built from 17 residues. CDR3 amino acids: CASSLVVISGRHNEQFF. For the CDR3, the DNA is TGTGCCAGCAGCTTAGTTGTTATTTCGGGGAGACACAATGAGCAGTTCTTC.

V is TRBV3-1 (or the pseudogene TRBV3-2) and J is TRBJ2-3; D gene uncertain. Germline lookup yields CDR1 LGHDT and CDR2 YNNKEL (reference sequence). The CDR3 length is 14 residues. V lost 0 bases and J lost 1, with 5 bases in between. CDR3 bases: TGTGCCAGCAGCCAAGATCCGGGCACAGATACGCAGTATTTT. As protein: CASSQDPGTDTQYF.

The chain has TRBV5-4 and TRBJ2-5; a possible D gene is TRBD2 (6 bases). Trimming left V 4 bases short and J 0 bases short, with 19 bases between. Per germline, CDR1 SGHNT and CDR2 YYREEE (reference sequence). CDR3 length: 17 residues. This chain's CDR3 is CASSLGTHSLYQETQYF. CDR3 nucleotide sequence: TGTGCCAGCAGCCTCGGGACTCACTCCCTGTACCAAGAGACCCAGTACTTC.

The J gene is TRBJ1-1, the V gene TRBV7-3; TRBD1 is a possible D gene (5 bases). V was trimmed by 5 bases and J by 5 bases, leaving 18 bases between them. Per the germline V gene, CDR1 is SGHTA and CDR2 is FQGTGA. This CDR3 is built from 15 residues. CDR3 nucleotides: TGTGCCAGCAGCCTCCTCGGGGGTGTTGGAACTGAAGCTTTCTTT. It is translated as CASSLLGGVGTEAFF.

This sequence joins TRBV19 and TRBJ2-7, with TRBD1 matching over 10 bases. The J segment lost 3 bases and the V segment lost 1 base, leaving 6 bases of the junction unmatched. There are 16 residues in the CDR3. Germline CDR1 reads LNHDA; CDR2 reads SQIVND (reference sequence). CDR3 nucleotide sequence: TGTGCCAGTAGTATAGGATTGACAGGGGGCTTCTACGAGCAGTACTTC. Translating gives CASSIGLTGGFYEQYF.

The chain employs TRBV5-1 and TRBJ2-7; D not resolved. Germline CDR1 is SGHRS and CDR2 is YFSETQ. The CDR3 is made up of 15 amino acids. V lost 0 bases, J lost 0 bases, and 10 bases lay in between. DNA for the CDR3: TGCGCCAGCAGCTTGGCCCTAGTCGGCTCCTACGAGCAGTACTTC. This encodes CASSLALVGSYEQYF. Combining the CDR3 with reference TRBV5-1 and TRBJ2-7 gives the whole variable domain KAGVTQTPRYLIKTRGQQVTLSCSPISGHRSVSWYQQTPGQGLQFLFEYFSETQRNKGNFPGRFSGRQFSNSRSEMNVSTLELGDSALYLCASSLALVGSYEQYFGPGTRLTVT.

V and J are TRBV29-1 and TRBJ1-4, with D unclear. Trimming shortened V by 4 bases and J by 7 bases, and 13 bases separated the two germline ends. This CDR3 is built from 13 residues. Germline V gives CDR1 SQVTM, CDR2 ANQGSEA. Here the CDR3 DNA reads TGCAGCGTTGGTGGAGGCTTAGGTGAAAAACTGTTTTTT. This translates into CSVGGGLGEKLFF.

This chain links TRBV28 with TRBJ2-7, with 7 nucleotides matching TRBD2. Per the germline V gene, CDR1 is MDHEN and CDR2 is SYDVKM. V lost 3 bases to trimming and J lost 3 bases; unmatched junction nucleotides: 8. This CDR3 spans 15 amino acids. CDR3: CASSFGGSSIYEQYF. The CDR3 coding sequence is TGTGCCAGCAGTTTTGGCGGGAGCTCCATCTACGAGCAGTACTTC.

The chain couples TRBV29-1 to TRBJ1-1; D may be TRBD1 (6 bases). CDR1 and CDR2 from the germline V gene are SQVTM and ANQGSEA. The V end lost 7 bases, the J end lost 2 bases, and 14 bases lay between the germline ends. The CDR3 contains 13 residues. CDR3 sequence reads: CSARKQGNTEAFF. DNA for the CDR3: TGCAGCGCACGAAAACAGGGAAACACTGAAGCTTTCTTT.

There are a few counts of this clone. CDR3 sequence (DNA): TGTGCCAGCCCGGGACAGGCCTCCTACGAGCAGTACTTC. Its protein product is CASPGQASYEQYF. This chain links TRBV5-8 with TRBJ2-7; 8 positions agree with TRBD1. The germline gives CDR1 SGHTS, CDR2 YDEGEE. This CDR3 is 13 amino acids long. V gave up 7 bases and J gave up 0 bases; unmatched junction bases: 3. The full variable domain, completed using reference TRBV5-8 and TRBJ2-7, is EAGVTQSPTHLIKTRGQQATLRCSPISGHTSVYWYQQALGLGLQFLLWYDEGEERNRGNFPPRFSGRQFPNYSSELNVNALELEDSALYLCASPGQASYEQYFGPGTRLTVT.

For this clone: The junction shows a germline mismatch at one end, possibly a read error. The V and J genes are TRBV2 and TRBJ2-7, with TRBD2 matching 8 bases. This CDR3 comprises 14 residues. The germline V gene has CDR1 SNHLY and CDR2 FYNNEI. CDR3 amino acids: CASGSGGFPYEQYF. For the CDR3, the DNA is TGTGCCAGCGGGTCGGGGGGGTTTCCCTATGAGCAGTACTTC.

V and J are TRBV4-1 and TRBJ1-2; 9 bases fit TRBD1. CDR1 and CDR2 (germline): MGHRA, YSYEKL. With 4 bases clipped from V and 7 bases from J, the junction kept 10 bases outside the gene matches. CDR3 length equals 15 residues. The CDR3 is CASSLPNLQGAGYTF. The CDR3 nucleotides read TGCGCCAGCAGCCTACCCAACTTACAGGGGGCTGGCTACACCTTC.

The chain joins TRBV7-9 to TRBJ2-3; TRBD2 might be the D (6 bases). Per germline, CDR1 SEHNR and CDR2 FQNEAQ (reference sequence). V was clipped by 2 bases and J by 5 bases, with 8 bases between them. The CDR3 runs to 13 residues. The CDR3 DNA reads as TGTGCCAGCAGCTTACAGGGAGGAGATACGCAGTATTTT. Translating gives CASSLQGGDTQYF.

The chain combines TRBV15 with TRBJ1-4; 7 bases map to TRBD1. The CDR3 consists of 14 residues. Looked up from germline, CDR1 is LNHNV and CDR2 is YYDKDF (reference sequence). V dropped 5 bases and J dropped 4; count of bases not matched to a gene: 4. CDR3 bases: TGTGCCACCAGCGCCCGGGACAGTAATGAAAAACTGTTTTTT. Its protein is CATSARDSNEKLFF.

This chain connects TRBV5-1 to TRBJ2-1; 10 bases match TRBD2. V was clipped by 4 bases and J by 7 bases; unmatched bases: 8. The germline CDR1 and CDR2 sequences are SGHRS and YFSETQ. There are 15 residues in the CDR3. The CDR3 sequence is CASSVGAGGLNEQFF. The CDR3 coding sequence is TGCGCCAGCAGCGTCGGAGCGGGAGGGCTGAATGAGCAGTTCTTC.

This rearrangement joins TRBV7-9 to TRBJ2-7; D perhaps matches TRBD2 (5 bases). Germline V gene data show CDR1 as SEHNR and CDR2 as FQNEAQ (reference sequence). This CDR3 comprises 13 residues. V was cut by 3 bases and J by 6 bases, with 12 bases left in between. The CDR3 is CASSLELDSEQYF. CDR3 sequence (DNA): TGTGCCAGCAGCTTGGAACTAGATTCCGAGCAGTACTTC. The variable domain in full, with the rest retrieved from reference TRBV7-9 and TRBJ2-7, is DTGVSQNPRHKITKRGQNVTFRCDPISEHNRLYWYRQTLGQGPEFLTYFQNEAQLEKSRLLSDRFSAERPKGSFSTLEIQRTEQGDSAMYLCASSLELDSEQYFGPGTRLTVT.

In DNA form, the CDR3 reads TGTGCCATTGGCGTAGGGGGGGGAACGGACGAGCAGTACTTC. It encodes CAIGVGGGTDEQYF. The chain is built from TRBV10-3 and TRBJ2-7, with D possibly being TRBD2 (7 bases). Germline CDR1 and CDR2: ENHRY and SYGVKD. V was cut by 9 bases and J by 5 bases, with 20 bases left in between. CDR3 size: 14 residues.